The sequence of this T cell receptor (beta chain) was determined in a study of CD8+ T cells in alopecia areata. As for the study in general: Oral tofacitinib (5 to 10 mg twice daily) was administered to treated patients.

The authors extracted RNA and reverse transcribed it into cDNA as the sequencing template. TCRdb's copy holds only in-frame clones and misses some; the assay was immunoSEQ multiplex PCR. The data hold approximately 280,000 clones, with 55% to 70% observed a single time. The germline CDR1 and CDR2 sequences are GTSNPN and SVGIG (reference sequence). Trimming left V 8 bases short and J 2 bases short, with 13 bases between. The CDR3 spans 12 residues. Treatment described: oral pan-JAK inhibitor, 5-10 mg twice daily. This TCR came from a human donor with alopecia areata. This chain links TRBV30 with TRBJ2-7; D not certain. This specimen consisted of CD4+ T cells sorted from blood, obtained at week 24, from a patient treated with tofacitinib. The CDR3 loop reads CARAGPTYEQYF. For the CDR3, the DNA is TGTGCCCGTGCCGGGCCAACCTACGAGCAGTACTTC.